Listed below are T cell receptor beta chains from one sample, sequenced in a study of early T cells in non-severe SARS-CoV-2 infection. TCRdb re-derived calls from the 5' RACE reads in MiXCR, one entry per CDR3 protein. Of more than 35,000 distinct CDR3 sequences listed, around 6.3% were seen once; the top ten hold about 5.5%. Sequencing was carried out using whole blood. These receptors originate from an adult who was a healthcare worker with PCR-confirmed SARS-CoV-2 infection or an uninfected control (not recorded which). The CDR3 runs from the conserved cysteine through the conserved F or W. The D gene is left open where the match is weak. The size field is filled for only some rows; it gives once, few, many or a size class.

V: TRBV20-1
size: many
D: TRBD2
J: TRBJ2-7
CDR3: CSASLAGAYEQYF
DNA: TGCAGTGCTTCCTTAGCGGGAGCGTACGAGCAGTACTTC

V: TRBV30
size: many
D: NA
J: TRBJ2-4
CDR3: CAWSTGNVGIQYF
DNA: TGTGCCTGGAGCACAGGGAATGTAGGCATTCAGTACTTC

V: TRBV28
size: NA
D: TRBD2
J: TRBJ2-4
CDR3: CASSSSGVLAKNIQYF
DNA: TGTGCCAGCAGTTCTAGCGGGGTACTAGCCAAAAACATTCAGTACTTC

V: TRBV7-6
size: many
D: NA
J: TRBJ1-2
CDR3: CASSPPGYGYTF
DNA: TGTGCCAGCAGCCCACCGGGGTATGGCTACACCTTC

V: TRBV6-6
size: few
D: NA
J: TRBJ1-4
CDR3: CASSYADTANEKLFF
DNA: TGTGCCAGCAGTTATGCGGACACGGCTAATGAAAAACTGTTTTTT

V: TRBV2
size: medium-sized
D: NA
J: TRBJ2-3
CDR3: CASRPTSVPTDTQYF
DNA: TGTGCCAGCAGACCGACATCGGTCCCCACAGATACGCAGTATTTT

V: TRBV5-4
size: many
D: TRBD2
J: TRBJ2-3
CDR3: CASSAGTSGTDTQYF
DNA: TGTGCCAGCAGCGCCGGGACTAGCGGCACAGATACGCAGTATTTT

V: TRBV10-3
size: many
D: TRBD2
J: TRBJ2-3
CDR3: CAISPGLAGGADTQYF
DNA: TGTGCCATCAGTCCCGGACTAGCGGGAGGCGCAGATACGCAGTATTTT

V: TRBV12-2
size: many
D: NA
J: TRBJ1-5
CDR3: CASRLGGQGGQPQHF
DNA: TGTGCAAGTCGCTTAGGCGGACAGGGCGGGCAGCCCCAGCATTTT

V: TRBV4-1
size: many
D: TRBD2
J: TRBJ2-2
CDR3: CASGFGGGPTGELFF
DNA: TGCGCCAGCGGTTTTGGGGGAGGGCCCACCGGGGAGCTGTTTTTT

V: TRBV7-9
size: many
D: NA
J: TRBJ2-1
CDR3: CASSPYGDEQFF
DNA: TGTGCCAGCAGCCCCTATGGTGATGAGCAGTTCTTC

V: TRBV5-6
size: many
D: NA
J: TRBJ2-1
CDR3: CASETIYNEQFF
DNA: TGTGCCAGCGAGACTATCTACAATGAGCAGTTCTTC

V: TRBV20-1
size: many
D: TRBD1
J: TRBJ1-1
CDR3: CSARGQGRGTEAFF
DNA: TGCAGTGCTAGGGGACAGGGGAGAGGCACTGAAGCTTTCTTT

V: TRBV11-3
size: few
D: NA
J: TRBJ1-1
CDR3: CASSLNSGNTEAFF
DNA: TGTGCCAGCAGCTTAAACAGCGGGAACACTGAAGCTTTCTTT

V: TRBV20-1
size: NA
D: TRBD1
J: TRBJ2-1
CDR3: CSASVRGQYLRNNEQFF
DNA: TGCAGTGCTAGCGTCAGGGGGCAATATTTGAGGAACAATGAGCAGTTCTTC

V: TRBV7-8
size: NA
D: NA
J: TRBJ2-5
CDR3: CASSPKVETQYF
DNA: TGTGCCAGCAGCCCCAAGGTGGAGACCCAGTACTTC

V: TRBV11-2
size: few
D: TRBD2
J: TRBJ2-2
CDR3: CAAGAGGPGTGELFF
DNA: TGTGCCGCCGGAGCGGGAGGGCCTGGCACCGGGGAGCTGTTTTTT

V: TRBV2
size: few
D: TRBD1
J: TRBJ2-2
CDR3: CASTMGQGARELFF
DNA: TGTGCCAGCACCATGGGACAGGGGGCCAGGGAGCTGTTTTTT

V: TRBV2
size: many
D: NA
J: TRBJ2-7
CDR3: CASSVAGSYEQYF
DNA: TGTGCCAGCAGTGTTGCAGGATCCTACGAGCAGTACTTC

V: TRBV20-1
size: many
D: TRBD2
J: TRBJ2-1
CDR3: CSASRLAGDRGEQFF
DNA: TGCAGTGCTAGTCGACTAGCGGGAGACCGGGGTGAGCAGTTCTTC

V: TRBV6-2/TRBV6-3
size: NA
D: TRBD2
J: TRBJ2-7
CDR3: CASSRPGTSGRGEQYF
DNA: TGTGCCAGCAGTCGGCCCGGGACTAGCGGGAGGGGCGAGCAGTACTTC